This record concerns one T cell receptor beta chain sequence. The CDR3 sequence is 13 residues long. Trimming pared 7 bases from V and 1 base from J, leaving 10 bases between. In germline, CDR1 is SEHNR, CDR2 FQNEAQ (reference sequence). This entry belongs to a study of T cell changes during pregnancy in multiple sclerosis. The method was immunoSEQ multiplex PCR; TCRdb's version includes in-frame clones alone and lacks a portion of them. The table shows some 100,000 clones, with more than 90% occurring only once. The chain uses TRBV7-9 and TRBJ1-1, with no clear D. Material: peripheral blood, obtained in the second trimester of pregnancy. This TCR was recovered from a female donor with multiple sclerosis, enrolled in a pregnancy study. CDR3 protein: CASTVTGNTEAFF. CDR3 bases: TGTGCCAGCACCGTGACGGGGAACACTGAAGCTTTCTTT. The full variable domain, its missing parts supplied by reference TRBV7-9 and TRBJ1-1, is DTGVSQNPRHKITKRGQNVTFRCDPISEHNRLYWYRQTLGQGPEFLTYFQNEAQLEKSRLLSDRFSAERPKGSFSTLEIQRTEQGDSAMYLCASTVTGNTEAFFGQGTRLTVV.